Each of the 5 T cell receptor beta chains below was sequenced from the same sample in a study of blood T cell repertoires in COVID-19. Using immunoSEQ multiplex PCR, the repertoire was profiled, and TCRdb retains in-frame clones only, with some absent. Here the sample spans approximately 300,000 clones, around 83% being singletons. Specimen: peripheral blood. These receptor sequences come from a woman between 45 and 65 years old with acute or convalescent COVID-19.

The gene calls are TRBV7-9 and TRBJ2-7; tentative D call: TRBD2 (6 bases). Germline CDR1 and CDR2: SEHNR and FQNEAQ (reference sequence). Trimming took 5 bases from V and 3 from J, leaving 14 bases between them. There are 14 residues in the CDR3. The CDR3 nucleotides are TGTGCCAGCAGCCCCCCGGGAGAATTCTACGAGCAGTACGTC. Its protein product is CASSPPGEFYEQYV.

This chain links TRBV30 with TRBJ1-3, with D uncertain. V lost 2 bases to trimming and J lost 3 bases, with 5 bases between them. Germline values: CDR1 GTSNPN, CDR2 SVGIG (reference sequence). This CDR3 comprises 12 residues. The DNA for the CDR3 is TGTGCCTGGAGTTCTTTTGGAAACACCATATATTTT. This sequence encodes CAWSSFGNTIYF.

On this clone itself: This specimen includes other DNA sequences encoding the same CDR3. The gene calls are TRBV18 and TRBJ1-1, with a possible D match to TRBD1 (5 bases). The ends were cut back, 3 bases at V and 1 base at J, with 15 bases in the middle. Germline assignment: CDR1 KGHSH and CDR2 LQKENI. The CDR3 runs to 16 residues. The CDR3 DNA follows: TGTGCCAGCTCACCCCCCTCGGGGGGAAGGAACACTGAAGCTTTCTTT. Its protein is CASSPPSGGRNTEAFF.

The rearrangement links TRBV19 to TRBJ2-5; possible D gene TRBD2, 5 bases. Germline V gene sequence: CDR1 LNHDA, CDR2 SQIVND (reference sequence). The CDR3 runs 13 residues. With 5 bases removed from V and 5 bases from J, the gap between germline ends came to 12 bases. The CDR3 reads CASSGPSGETQYF. The CDR3 DNA reads as TGTGCCAGTAGTGGTCCCAGCGGTGAGACCCAGTACTTC. The full variable domain, rest sourced from reference TRBV19 and TRBJ2-5, is DGGITQSPKYLFRKEGQNVTLSCEQNLNHDAMYWYRQDPGQGLRLIYYSQIVNDFQKGDIAEGYSVSREKKESFPLTVTSAQKNPTAFYLCASSGPSGETQYFGPGTRLLVL.

J is TRBJ2-1 and V is TRBV5-1; 9 bases agree with TRBD2. Germline V lookup: CDR1 SGHRS, CDR2 YFSETQ. The CDR3 loop spans 17 amino acids. V was pared by 4 bases and J by 1 base, with 9 bases of the junction left unmatched. CDR3 in DNA: TGCGCCAGCAGCGGGGGTTCTAGCGGGGTTTCCTACAATGAGCAGTTCTTC. Protein sequence: CASSGGSSGVSYNEQFF. The full variable domain, its missing parts supplied by reference TRBV5-1 and TRBJ2-1, is KAGVTQTPRYLIKTRGQQVTLSCSPISGHRSVSWYQQTPGQGLQFLFEYFSETQRNKGNFPGRFSGRQFSNSRSEMNVSTLELGDSALYLCASSGGSSGVSYNEQFFGPGTRLTVL.